Below, 25 T cell receptor beta chains from the same sample are listed, as sequenced in a study of shared clonotypes between healthy human individuals. Assay: immunoSEQ multiplex PCR; the TCRdb copy retains only in-frame clones and omits some. Here the sample spans more than 400,000 clones, 90% to 96% being singletons. The sample consisted of naive CD4+ T cells sorted from blood. As to subset: CD45RA+ positively selected. The receptor source for this set is a woman in her 30s in good health.

The J gene is TRBJ2-2, the V gene TRBV25-1, with D unclear. Germline V gene sequence: CDR1 MGHDK, CDR2 SYGVNS. V lost 7 bases and J lost 1, with 4 bases in between. The CDR3 spans 12 residues. CDR3 sequence (DNA): TGTGCCAGCACGGGGAACACCGGGGAGCTGTTTTTT. It codes for CASTGNTGELFF.

Worth noting for this clone: The junction departs from germline at one end; a sequencing error may be responsible. The chain recombines TRBV28 with TRBJ2-5; 9 bases fit TRBD1. The CDR3 totals 14 residues. Germline-derived CDR1 and CDR2 are MDHEN and SYDVKM. This CDR3 is CASSFIDRDRVAHF. For the CDR3, the DNA is TGTGCCAGCAGTTTTATTGACCGGGACAGGGTAGCACACTTC.

This sequence joins TRBV9 and TRBJ1-4; D might be TRBD1 (5 bases). Germline CDR1 SGDLS, CDR2 YYNGEE. The V gene lost 0 bases and the J gene lost 3 bases, with 6 bases spanning the gap. The CDR3 is made up of 14 amino acids. The CDR3 loop reads CASSVGGSNEKLFF. Here the CDR3 DNA reads TGTGCCAGCAGCGTAGGGGGGTCTAATGAAAAACTGTTTTTT.

The rearrangement links TRBV7-2 to TRBJ2-1; possibly TRBD1 or TRBD2 for D (6 bases each). The CDR3 totals 14 residues. Germline CDR1 SGHTA, CDR2 FQGNSA. With 5 bases removed from V and 15 bases from J, the gap between germline ends came to 23 bases. CDR3 sequence reads: CASSAQGTGVGPFF. CDR3 nucleotides: TGTGCCAGCAGCGCACAGGGTACGGGAGTAGGCCCGTTCTTC.

The chain employs TRBV5-1 and TRBJ1-3; tentatively, D is TRBD1 (6 bases). V was cut by 4 bases and J by 9 bases, with 20 bases left in between. This CDR3 contains 15 residues. Germline loops: CDR1 SGHRS, CDR2 YFSETQ. Here the CDR3 reads CASSQPGDPRGTIYF. The CDR3 DNA is TGCGCCAGCAGCCAACCAGGGGACCCCCGTGGCACCATATATTTT. Using reference TRBV5-1 and TRBJ1-3 for the parts outside the CDR3, the full variable domain is KAGVTQTPRYLIKTRGQQVTLSCSPISGHRSVSWYQQTPGQGLQFLFEYFSETQRNKGNFPGRFSGRQFSNSRSEMNVSTLELGDSALYLCASSQPGDPRGTIYFGEGSWLTVV.

The gene calls are TRBV5-1 and TRBJ2-7; 9 positions agree with TRBD2. The V segment lost 1 base and the J segment 2 bases; nucleotides outside the gene matches: 4. The CDR3 length is 15 residues. Germline CDR1 SGHRS, CDR2 YFSETQ. CDR3 bases: TGCGCCAGCAGCTTGTTGCCTAGCGGGACCTACGAGCAGTACTTC. It codes for CASSLLPSGTYEQYF.

The rearrangement joins TRBV25-1 to TRBJ1-5, with D unclear. The CDR3 loop spans 14 amino acids. Trimming took off 2 bases at V and 5 bases at J, with 10 bases between the two ends. Germline V lookup: CDR1 MGHDK, CDR2 SYGVNS. The CDR3 protein is CASSETWEYQPQHF. DNA for the CDR3: TGTGCCAGCAGTGAAACCTGGGAATATCAGCCCCAGCATTTT.

The V gene is TRBV7-9, the J gene TRBJ2-5; TRBD2 is a possible D gene (6 bases). CDR3 length: 14 residues. Trimming removed 6 bases at V and 0 bases at J, with 11 bases between. Germline CDR1 and CDR2: SEHNR and FQNEAQ (reference sequence). In nucleotides, the CDR3 is TGTGCCAGCAGGCCCGCGGGGCACCAAGAGACCCAGTACTTC. Its protein is CASRPAGHQETQYF. The whole variable domain, remainder taken from reference TRBV7-9 and TRBJ2-5, is DTGVSQNPRHKITKRGQNVTFRCDPISEHNRLYWYRQTLGQGPEFLTYFQNEAQLEKSRLLSDRFSAERPKGSFSTLEIQRTEQGDSAMYLCASRPAGHQETQYFGPGTRLLVL.

In its sample, this clone was seen once. The V call is TRBV7-3, the J call TRBJ2-3, with 11 bases identical to TRBD2. Germline values: CDR1 SGHTA, CDR2 FQGTGA. The CDR3 is 18 residues long. Trimming removed 1 base from V and 1 base from J; junction bases left unmatched: 7. This CDR3 reads CASSLMGSGRAGTDTQYF. CDR3 DNA: TGTGCCAGCAGCTTAATGGGTAGCGGGAGGGCGGGCACAGATACGCAGTATTTT.

The chain recombines TRBV19 with TRBJ2-5; D is perhaps TRBD2 (6 bases). Germline CDR1 reads LNHDA; CDR2 reads SQIVND (reference sequence). The CDR3 spans 17 residues. Between the trimmed V and J ends, which lost 3 bases and 4 bases, there was a span of 21 bases. The CDR3 region has the DNA TGTGCCAGTAGTATGAATATGGCGGGACGGGAAGGAGAGACCCAGTACTTC. This sequence encodes CASSMNMAGREGETQYF. Full variable domain (rest looked up from reference TRBV19 and TRBJ2-5): DGGITQSPKYLFRKEGQNVTLSCEQNLNHDAMYWYRQDPGQGLRLIYYSQIVNDFQKGDIAEGYSVSREKKESFPLTVTSAQKNPTAFYLCASSMNMAGREGETQYFGPGTRLLVL.

V usage is TRBV28 and J usage is TRBJ2-7; 7 bases align to TRBD2. The germline CDR1 and CDR2 sequences are MDHEN and SYDVKM. The length of the CDR3 is 17 residues. Trimming removed 5 bases from V and 3 bases from J; junction bases left unmatched: 16. CDR3 sequence: CASSSSGLAGVGYEQYF. In DNA, the CDR3 is TGTGCCAGCAGTAGCAGTGGTCTTGCGGGAGTAGGCTACGAGCAGTACTTC.

This clone is a singleton in its sample. The CDR3 protein is CASSLGPPGEKLFF. The CDR3, as DNA: TGTGCCAGCAGCTTAGGGCCCCCCGGGGAAAAACTGTTTTTT. The V gene is TRBV11-2, the J gene TRBJ1-4; D is uncertain. The V end was cut by 1 base, the J end by 8 bases, with 11 bases between. This CDR3 spans 14 amino acids. Germline values: CDR1 SGHAT, CDR2 FQNNGV.

This clone was seen once. The genes are TRBV27 and TRBJ2-6, with 7 bases matching TRBD2. Trimming cost V 7 bases and J 0 bases; bases outside gene matches: 9. CDR1 and CDR2 (germline): MNHEY, SMNVEV (reference sequence). There are 17 residues in the CDR3. CDR3 nucleotide sequence: TGTGCCAGCACGCGACGGGGGGATACCTCTGGGGCCAACGTCCTGACTTTC. Amino acids: CASTRRGDTSGANVLTF.

CDR3 DNA sequence: TGTGCCAGCAGTACCGACCCGTATGGCTACACCTTC. Protein product: CASSTDPYGYTF. This sequence joins TRBV28 and TRBJ1-2; no clear D. Trimming pared 5 bases from V and 5 bases from J, leaving 9 bases between. Germline V CDR1 and CDR2: MDHEN, SYDVKM. The CDR3 has 12 residues.

The chain has TRBV4-1 and TRBJ2-2; a weak D match, TRBD2 (6 bases). V lost 2 bases and J lost 3, with 13 bases in between. CDR1 MGHRA and CDR2 YSYEKL come from the germline V gene. This CDR3 comprises 16 residues. CDR3 coding DNA: TGCGCCAGCAGCCAAAGTAGGTGGGGGGACACCGGGGAGCTGTTTTTT. This codes for CASSQSRWGDTGELFF.

The count of this clone is one. J is TRBJ2-2 and V is TRBV29-1, with 8 bases aligning to TRBD1. With 7 bases clipped from V and 0 bases from J, the junction kept 4 bases outside the gene matches. This CDR3 comprises 14 residues. From germline, CDR1 is SQVTM and CDR2 ANQGSEA. The CDR3 loop reads CSGRTGTNTGELFF. CDR3 bases: TGCAGCGGGAGGACAGGGACGAACACCGGGGAGCTGTTTTTT.

The gene calls are TRBV2 and TRBJ1-1; no clear D gene. CDR3 length: 16 residues. Trimming cost V 7 bases and J 3 bases, with 21 bases left between them. Germline V lookup: CDR1 SNHLY, CDR2 FYNNEI. CDR3 sequence reads: CASTPKRHLRDTEAFF. CDR3 bases: TGTGCCAGCACCCCGAAAAGACACTTGCGTGACACTGAAGCTTTCTTT.

The V gene is TRBV30, the J gene TRBJ2-7; 10 nucleotides match TRBD2. The CDR3 loop spans 17 amino acids. With 4 bases clipped from V and 3 bases from J, the junction kept 15 bases outside the gene matches. Germline assignment: CDR1 GTSNPN and CDR2 SVGIG (reference sequence). The CDR3 loop is CAWTLSIVSSGSYEQYF. The CDR3 region has the DNA TGTGCCTGGACCTTGTCTATAGTTTCTAGCGGGAGCTACGAGCAGTACTTC.

In its sample, this clone was seen a few times. This chain links TRBV2 with TRBJ1-2, with 8 bases aligning to TRBD1. J gave up 8 bases and V 4 bases, and 3 bases lay outside the gene matches. Germline loops: CDR1 SNHLY, CDR2 FYNNEI. This CDR3 is 12 amino acids long. CDR3 amino acids: CASSGAGGGYTF. The CDR3, as DNA: TGTGCCAGCAGTGGAGCAGGGGGCGGCTACACCTTC.

This clone was detected once. The chain combines TRBV28 with TRBJ1-2, with a tentative D call TRBD1 (5 bases). Germline V CDR1 and CDR2: MDHEN, SYDVKM. V lost 1 base and J 4 bases, leaving 10 bases between the germline ends. The CDR3 runs 14 residues. CDR3 DNA sequence: TGTGCCAGCAGTTTATACCAGGGATCCTATGGCTACACCTTC. Its protein is CASSLYQGSYGYTF.

The V gene is TRBV7-8, the J gene TRBJ2-7; 10 bases are shared with TRBD2. The germline gives CDR1 SGHVS, CDR2 FQNEAQ. With 1 base clipped from V and 2 bases from J, the junction kept 5 bases outside the gene matches. CDR3 length: 16 residues. As DNA, the CDR3 is TGTGCCAGCAGCTTAGGGACTAGCGGATATACCTACGAGCAGTACTTC. It is translated as CASSLGTSGYTYEQYF. Based on the CDR3 plus reference TRBV7-8 and TRBJ2-7, the full variable domain is GAGVSQSPRYKVAKRGQDVALRCDPISGHVSLFWYQQALGQGPEFLTYFQNEAQLDKSGLPSDRFFAERPEGSVSTLKIQRTQQEDSAVYLCASSLGTSGYTYEQYFGPGTRLTVT.

In DNA form, the CDR3 reads TGTGCCAGCAGAGGGGACAGAATGCAAGAGACCCAGTACTTC. This codes for CASRGDRMQETQYF. The V gene is TRBV2, the J gene TRBJ2-5; TRBD1 aligns across 7 bases. V lost 6 bases, J lost 2 bases, and 6 bases stayed unmatched. The germline V gene encodes CDR1 SNHLY and CDR2 FYNNEI. The CDR3 extends over 14 amino acids.

The V and J genes are TRBV6-5 and TRBJ2-7; the D gene is possibly TRBD1 (5 bases). The V gene lost 5 bases and the J gene lost 3 bases, with 17 bases spanning the gap. CDR3 length: 15 residues. Germline V CDR1 and CDR2: MNHEY, SVGAGI. CDR3 loop: CASSTTASPVYEQYF. The CDR3 coding sequence is TGTGCCAGCAGTACGACAGCCTCTCCTGTCTACGAGCAGTACTTC.

The J gene is TRBJ2-3, the V gene TRBV19; the D is unclear. Between the trimmed V and J ends, which lost 5 bases and 12 bases, there was a span of 18 bases. The CDR3 has 13 amino acids. The V gene's germline CDR1 is LNHDA and CDR2 SQIVND (reference sequence). CDR3 coding DNA: TGTGCCAGTAGTTCTCTTCAACCGCTCGGTCAGTATTTT. Its translation: CASSSLQPLGQYF.

This chain connects TRBV11-2 to TRBJ2-3; D remains unclear. The CDR3 sequence is 15 residues long. In germline, CDR1 is SGHAT, CDR2 FQNNGV. The V end was cut by 3 bases, the J end by 5 bases, with 15 bases between. CDR3 amino acids: CASSFPGEAGDTQYF. As DNA, the CDR3 is TGTGCCAGCAGCTTTCCTGGCGAGGCCGGAGATACGCAGTATTTT.